One sample yielded the 21 T cell receptor beta chains listed below, sequenced in a study of cytomegalovirus exposure and HLA in healthy donors. Researchers ran the PCR with 60 Vbeta and 13 Jbeta primers. TCRdb keeps only in-frame clones here, not all; method: immunoSEQ multiplex PCR. The sample holds about 120,000 clones, 65% to 80% seen once. The sequencing sample was made of PBMCs. The receptors stem from a man aged 18 to 30 in good health and CMV-seropositive.

V is TRBV10-2 and J is TRBJ1-1, with D possibly TRBD1 on 6 matching bases. The CDR3 totals 15 residues. The ends were cut back, 3 bases at V and 0 bases at J, with 11 bases in the middle. CDR1 is WSHSY and CDR2 is SAAADI in the germline V gene. CDR3 bases: TGCGCCAGCAGTGATGCGGACAGCTTGAACACTGAAGCTTTCTTT. It specifies CASSDADSLNTEAFF.

The rearrangement links TRBV10-1 to TRBJ1-1; TRBD1 might be the D (6 bases). The CDR3 is made up of 13 amino acids. V lost 7 bases to trimming and J lost 5 bases, with 14 bases between them. The V gene's germline CDR1 is WNHNN and CDR2 SYGVQD (reference sequence). This chain's CDR3 is CASTSGGRTEAFF. The CDR3 nucleotides are TGCGCCAGCACCAGTGGGGGCCGGACTGAAGCTTTCTTT.

This clone was observed a single time. The rearrangement uses TRBV5-6 and TRBJ2-4; 7 nucleotides agree with TRBD2. Losses at the gene ends were 3 bases for V and 12 bases for J; bases not matched to a gene: 9. Germline V CDR1 and CDR2: SGHDT, YYEEEE. CDR3 length: 13 amino acids. CDR3: CASSSPGGGSQYF. The CDR3 DNA reads as TGTGCCAGCAGCTCCCCGGGGGGTGGCAGTCAGTACTTC.

The gene calls are TRBV19 and TRBJ2-3; 7 bases align to TRBD1. The V and J ends lost 3 bases and 1 base, in that order; junction bases with no gene match: 7. The CDR3 has 16 amino acids. CDR1 and CDR2 from the germline V gene are LNHDA and SQIVND (reference sequence). CDR3 amino acids: CASSIWATGGTDTQYF. The DNA of the CDR3 is TGTGCCAGTAGTATCTGGGCAACAGGGGGCACAGATACGCAGTATTTT.

The V and J genes are TRBV6-5 and TRBJ1-1; tentative D call: TRBD1 (5 bases). CDR1 and CDR2 (germline): MNHEY, SVGAGI. V shed 7 bases and J shed 7 bases, with 10 bases lying between them. This CDR3 contains 11 residues. CDR3 sequence: CASTLGLEAFF. In nucleotides, the CDR3 is TGTGCCAGCACCCTGGGACTTGAAGCTTTCTTT.

V is TRBV10-3 and J is TRBJ2-5; weak D call: TRBD2 (6 bases). Germline CDR1 and CDR2: ENHRY and SYGVKD. V was cut by 8 bases and J by 2 bases, with 12 bases left in between. The CDR3 runs 13 residues. In DNA form, the CDR3 reads TGTGCCATCGCGCGGGGAGAGCAAGAGACCCAGTACTTC. As protein: CAIARGEQETQYF.

Comments on this clone: Germline is not matched at one junction end, which may reflect a read error. The chain uses TRBV7-7 and TRBJ2-5; TRBD2 might be the D (5 bases). The CDR3 sequence is 16 residues long. Germline assignment: CDR1 SSHAT and CDR2 FNYEAQ (reference sequence). The CDR3 DNA is TGTGCTAGCAGCTTAGCGATTGGAGAGAATCAAGAGACCCAGTACTTC. Its protein product is CASSLAIGENQETQYF.

The chain has TRBV7-9 and TRBJ1-1; D unclear. This CDR3 has 13 amino acids. CDR1 is SEHNR, CDR2 FQNEAQ, per germline (reference sequence). Trimming stripped 3 bases from V and 4 bases from J, with 9 bases between. This chain's CDR3 is CASSLGSGTEAFF. CDR3 in DNA: TGTGCCAGCAGCTTGGGGAGTGGCACTGAAGCTTTCTTT.

This clone has just a few counts. The chain joins TRBV18 to TRBJ1-2, with D hard to call. The V end was cut by 0 bases, the J end by 2 bases, with 7 bases between. The CDR3 length is 14 residues. The V gene's germline CDR1 is KGHSH and CDR2 LQKENI. CDR3: CASSPPGGNYGYTF. CDR3 nucleotide sequence: TGTGCCAGCTCACCACCGGGCGGGAACTATGGCTACACCTTC.

A few counts support this clone. V and J are TRBV29-1 and TRBJ1-1, with unresolved D. V shed 5 bases and J shed 3 bases, with 10 bases lying between them. Germline loops: CDR1 SQVTM, CDR2 ANQGSEA. This CDR3 comprises 12 residues. The CDR3 region has the DNA TGCAGCGTTTCGATCCGGGACACTGAAGCTTTCTTT. It is translated as CSVSIRDTEAFF.

This clone was seen a handful of times. V and J are TRBV19 and TRBJ2-1, with 7 bases that match TRBD2. Germline CDR1 is LNHDA and CDR2 is SQIVND (reference sequence). J gave up 4 bases and V 4 bases, and 4 bases lay outside the gene matches. The CDR3 is 14 amino acids. The DNA of the CDR3 is TGTGCCAGTAGTAGCGGGAGAGGATACAATGAGCAGTTCTTC. This sequence encodes CASSSGRGYNEQFF.

The rearrangement uses TRBV2 and TRBJ1-2, with 9 bases identical to TRBD1. Trimming at V came to 6 bases and at J to 6 bases, leaving 11 bases not matched to a gene. The CDR3 spans 15 residues. Looked up from germline, CDR1 is SNHLY and CDR2 is FYNNEI. The CDR3 coding sequence is TGTGCCAGCAGCCCCAGGGACAGGGAAGGGGATGGCTACACCTTC. It is translated as CASSPRDREGDGYTF.

The J gene is TRBJ1-1, the V gene TRBV7-6, with 7 bases identical to TRBD1. This CDR3 contains 14 residues. V was clipped by 1 base and J by 5 bases; unmatched bases: 4. Germline CDR1 is SGHVS and CDR2 is FNYEAQ. CDR3 amino acids: CASSLEGAITEAFF. Here the CDR3 DNA reads TGTGCCAGCAGCTTAGAGGGGGCGATAACTGAAGCTTTCTTT.

This chain uses TRBV19 with TRBJ1-2; D not resolved. The length of the CDR3 is 14 residues. Trimming pared 3 bases from V and 0 bases from J, leaving 8 bases between. Germline lookup yields CDR1 LNHDA and CDR2 SQIVND (reference sequence). The CDR3 bases are TGTGCCAGTAGTATGGTCGGAGCTAACTATGGCTACACCTTC. Its translation: CASSMVGANYGYTF.

The rearrangement uses TRBV9 and TRBJ1-1; TRBD1 agrees at 9 bases. The trim removed 0 bases at V and 1 base at J, leaving 1 base unmatched. The CDR3 extends over 15 amino acids. Per germline, CDR1 SGDLS and CDR2 YYNGEE. The CDR3 sequence is CASSVGGQGNTEAFF. The CDR3, as DNA: TGTGCCAGCAGCGTAGGGGGACAGGGGAACACTGAAGCTTTCTTT.

Written as DNA, the CDR3 is TGTGCCAGTAGTATAATCAATCGGGGGGCGGAACCCTACAATGAGCAGTTCTTC. Translating gives CASSIINRGAEPYNEQFF. The V call is TRBV19, the J call TRBJ2-1, with D possibly being TRBD2 (7 bases). The germline V and J ends were trimmed by 2 bases and 2 bases, with 19 bases remaining between them. This CDR3 region has 18 residues. Germline V gene lookup returns CDR1 LNHDA and CDR2 SQIVND (reference sequence).

This rearrangement joins TRBV30 to TRBJ1-1; TRBD1 aligns across 8 bases. Looked up from germline, CDR1 is GTSNPN and CDR2 is SVGIG (reference sequence). This CDR3 is 12 amino acids long. V lost 8 bases and J lost 5; bases outside the gene matches: 7. Here the CDR3 reads CAGGQEDTEAFF. DNA for the CDR3: TGTGCCGGGGGACAGGAGGATACTGAAGCTTTCTTT.

The chain links TRBV2 to TRBJ2-2, with D possibly TRBD1 on 6 matching bases. CDR1 SNHLY and CDR2 FYNNEI come from the germline V gene. CDR3 length: 15 amino acids. V lost 1 base and J lost 2, with 8 bases in between. The CDR3 spells CASSEGGPNTGELFF. The CDR3 region has the DNA TGTGCCAGCAGTGAAGGGGGGCCTAACACCGGGGAGCTGTTTTTT.

The chain recombines TRBV2 with TRBJ1-6, with D possibly matching TRBD1 (6 bases). CDR1 SNHLY and CDR2 FYNNEI come from the germline V gene. Trimming removed 4 bases at V and 0 bases at J, with 13 bases between. This CDR3 is 17 amino acids long. Here the CDR3 reads CASSVTGAVSYNSPLHF. The CDR3 DNA is TGTGCCAGCAGTGTGACAGGTGCGGTCTCCTATAATTCACCCCTCCACTTT.

This chain links TRBV30 with TRBJ2-5, with 13 bases that match TRBD2. Germline assignment: CDR1 GTSNPN and CDR2 SVGIG (reference sequence). V trimming: 5 bases; J trimming: 5 bases; junction bases outside the gene matches: 14. There are 17 residues in the CDR3. CDR3 sequence reads: CAWGGDWTSGRWETQYF. CDR3 DNA: TGTGCCTGGGGGGGGGATTGGACTAGCGGGAGATGGGAGACCCAGTACTTC. The whole variable domain, remainder taken from reference TRBV30 and TRBJ2-5, is SQTIHQWPATLVQPVGSPLSLECTVEGTSNPNLYWYRQAAGRGLQLLFYSVGIGQISSEVPQNLSASRPQDRQFILSSKKLLLSDSGFYLCAWGGDWTSGRWETQYFGPGTRLLVL.

V usage is TRBV19 and J usage is TRBJ1-3, with TRBD1 matching 7 bases. The CDR3 contains 14 residues. V was pared by 3 bases and J by 2 bases, with 1 base of the junction left unmatched. CDR1 is LNHDA, CDR2 SQIVND, per germline (reference sequence). The DNA for the CDR3 is TGTGCCAGTAGTATGACAGGGACTGGAAACACCATATATTTT. It codes for CASSMTGTGNTIYF.